This is a list of T cell receptor beta chains from one sample in a study of shared clonotypes between healthy human individuals. Assay used: immunoSEQ multiplex PCR; TCRdb lists only in-frame clones, some missing. The sample has hundreds of thousands of clones, 79% seen once; the top ten hold under 15%. Sequences were obtained from PBMCs. Every receptor here comes from a woman aged 40 to 50 in good health. Some clones in this sample may be carry-over from other donors' samples. Both conserved end residues are part of each CDR3. A row's size may be missing; if present it is once, few, many or a size class.

V	J	size	length	CDR3
TRBV5-1	TRBJ2-2	-	14	CASSPTQNTGELFF
TRBV15	TRBJ1-2	few	13	CATSRAGYYGYTF
TRBV28	TRBJ1-5	-	14	CASNYGLFNQPQHF
TRBV6-1	TRBJ2-3	many	14	CASSLDVSTDTQYF
TRBV11-2	TRBJ2-6	-	16	CASSGLATLGANVLTF
TRBV5-4	TRBJ2-7	-	17	CASSPGGGTADRGEQYF
TRBV4-2	TRBJ2-3	-	17	CASSQALGLAGEDTQYF
TRBV5-4	TRBJ1-2	-	12	CASSLTGLGYTF
TRBV11-2	TRBJ1-4	once	19	CASSLDSRQGGPTNEKLFF
TRBV9	TRBJ2-1	-	17	CASSEGTSGSSYNEQFF
TRBV28	TRBJ1-2	medium-sized	12	CASSFGVDGYTF
TRBV5-1	TRBJ2-2	-	15	CASSLGVSNTGELFF
TRBV7-8	TRBJ1-5	-	13	CASSLKGWQPQHF
TRBV28	TRBJ2-7	-	14	CASSLGGLDYEQYF
TRBV5-1	TRBJ2-3	-	16	CASSFRGSQGLDTQYF
TRBV28	TRBJ2-1	-	12	CASSSSGSEQFF